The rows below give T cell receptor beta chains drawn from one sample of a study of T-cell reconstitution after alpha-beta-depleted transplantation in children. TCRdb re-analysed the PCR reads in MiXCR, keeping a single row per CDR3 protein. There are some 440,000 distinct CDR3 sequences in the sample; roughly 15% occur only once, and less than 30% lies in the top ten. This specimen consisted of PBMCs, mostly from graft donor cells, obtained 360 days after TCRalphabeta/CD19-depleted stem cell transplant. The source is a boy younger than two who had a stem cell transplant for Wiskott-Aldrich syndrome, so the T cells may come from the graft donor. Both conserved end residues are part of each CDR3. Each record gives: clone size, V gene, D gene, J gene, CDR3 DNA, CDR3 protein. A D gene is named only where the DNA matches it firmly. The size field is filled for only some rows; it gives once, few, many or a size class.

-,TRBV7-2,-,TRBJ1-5,TGTGCCAGCAGCTTAAGAAACGGGATCTTGCCCCAGCATTTT,CASSLRNGILPQHF
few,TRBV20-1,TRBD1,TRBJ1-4,TGCAGTGCTAGTGGGACAGGGGTCTTCGCTAATGAAAAACTGTTTTTT,CSASGTGVFANEKLFF
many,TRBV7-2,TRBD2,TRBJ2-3,TGTGCCAGCAGCTCACTAGCGGGAGTTAAGGCCGCAGATACGCAGTATTTT,CASSSLAGVKAADTQYF
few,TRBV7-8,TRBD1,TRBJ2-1,TGTGCCAGCAGCGCGGGACAGGGGGCGCGTAATGAGCAGTTCTTC,CASSAGQGARNEQFF
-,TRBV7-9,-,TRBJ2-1,TGTGCCAGCAGCTTTAGACAGGGAGGGAATTATGAGCAGTTCTTC,CASSFRQGGNYEQFF
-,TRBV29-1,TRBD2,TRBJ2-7,TGCAGCGTTGCCATCCCCGGGACTACGTACTTC,CSVAIPGTTYF
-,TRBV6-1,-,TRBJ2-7,TGTGCCAGCTGGGGGGCGACAGTCCAGGGGGAGCAGTACTTC,CASWGATVQGEQYF
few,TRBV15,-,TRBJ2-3,TGTGCCACCAGCTCCCATTTTGAAGGAGTTTGGTCAGATACGCAGTATTTT,CATSSHFEGVWSDTQYF
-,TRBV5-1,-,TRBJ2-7,TGCGCCAGCAGCCGGGACTTCGAGAGATACGAGCAGTACTTC,CASSRDFERYEQYF
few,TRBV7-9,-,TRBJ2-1,TGTGCCAGCAACAAGGGTGGCTCCTACAATGAGCAGTTCTTC,CASNKGGSYNEQFF
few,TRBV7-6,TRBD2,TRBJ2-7,TGTGCCAGCAGCTTAGTAGCGGGAGAAACCTCCTACGAGCAGTACTTC,CASSLVAGETSYEQYF
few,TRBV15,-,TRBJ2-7,TGTGCCACCAGCAGAGATGAACAGGACCCATCCTACGAGCAGTACTTC,CATSRDEQDPSYEQYF
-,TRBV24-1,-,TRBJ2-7,TGTGCCACCAGTGATGTAGGTTCCAACGAGCAGTACTTC,CATSDVGSNEQYF
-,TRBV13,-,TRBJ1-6,TGTGCCAGCAGCTTCCAGGGCCTCTCTAATTCACCCCTCCACTTT,CASSFQGLSNSPLHF
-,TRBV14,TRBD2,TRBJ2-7,TGTGCCAGCAGCCAAGCACTAGCGGGGGAGCAGTACTTC,CASSQALAGEQYF
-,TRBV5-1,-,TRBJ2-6,TGCGCCAGCCGCGTCCACTTCAGGTACTCTGGGGCCAACGTCCTGACTTTC,CASRVHFRYSGANVLTF
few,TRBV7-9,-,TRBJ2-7,TGTGCCAGCAGCTTAGACGGCAGCTTCTACGAGCAGTACTTC,CASSLDGSFYEQYF
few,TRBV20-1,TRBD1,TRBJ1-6,TGCAGTGCTAGGGGGACAGAGTTGTCACCCCTCCACTTT,CSARGTELSPLHF
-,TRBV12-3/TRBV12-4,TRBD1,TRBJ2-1,TGTGCCAGCAGCCCTCATGGCCTTGGACAGGGGGGCAATGAGCAGTTCTTC,CASSPHGLGQGGNEQFF
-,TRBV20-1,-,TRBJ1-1,TGCAGTGCTAGGGCTGCCGGGACAAGATACACTGAAGCTTTCTTT,CSARAAGTRYTEAFF
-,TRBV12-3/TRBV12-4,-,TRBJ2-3,TGTGCCAGCAGTTTCGCCCAGGGGTGGACAGATACGCAGTATTTT,CASSFAQGWTDTQYF
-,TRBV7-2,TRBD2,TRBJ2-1,TGTGCCAGCAGCTTAGAACTAGCGGGAAGAGGGGAGCAGTTCTTC,CASSLELAGRGEQFF
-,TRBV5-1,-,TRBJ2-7,TGCGCCAGCAGCTTGGCCTCTCCTCGGACCTACGAGCAGTACTTC,CASSLASPRTYEQYF
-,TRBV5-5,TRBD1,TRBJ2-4,TGTGCCAGCAGCTTGGCAGGGGGCCGGGACATTCAGTACTTC,CASSLAGGRDIQYF
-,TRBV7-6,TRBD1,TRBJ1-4,TGTGCCAGCAGCTTAGGGACAGGGGGCGAAAAACTGTTTTTT,CASSLGTGGEKLFF
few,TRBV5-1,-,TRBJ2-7,TGCGCCAGCAGCTTGCACCAGGGGAGCGAGCAGTACTTC,CASSLHQGSEQYF
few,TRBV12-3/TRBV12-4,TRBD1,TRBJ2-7,TGTGCCAGTAAAGGGGGCGCCGCTAACGAGCAGTACTTC,CASKGGAANEQYF
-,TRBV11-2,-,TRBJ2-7,TGTGCCAGCAGCTTCGTACCCTCAAGTAACTACGAGCAGTACTTC,CASSFVPSSNYEQYF
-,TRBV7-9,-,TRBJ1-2,TGTGCCAGCAGCTTTATTTTCGGTTTAGGAACTAACTATGGCTACACCTTC,CASSFIFGLGTNYGYTF
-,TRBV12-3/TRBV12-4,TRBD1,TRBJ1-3,TGTGCCAGCAGTCGGCCCCAGGGGGCAGGAAACACCATATATTTT,CASSRPQGAGNTIYF
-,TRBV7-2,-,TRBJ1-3,TGTGCCAGCAGCCCGGGGTCCATTGGGGGAAACACCATATATTTT,CASSPGSIGGNTIYF
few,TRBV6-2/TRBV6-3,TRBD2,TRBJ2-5,TGTGCCAGTCGGACACCGGGACTATTACAAGAGACCCAGTACTTC,CASRTPGLLQETQYF
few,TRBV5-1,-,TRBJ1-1,TGCGCCAGCAGAGGGGGACAGAACACTGAAGCTTTCTTT,CASRGGQNTEAFF
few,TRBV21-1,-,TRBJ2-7,TGTGCCAGCAGCAAATCCACCCGAACTCTGGGCTACGAGCAGTACTTC,CASSKSTRTLGYEQYF
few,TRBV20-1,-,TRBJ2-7,TGCAGTGCTAGGAGGCCCGAGGTAAGCTCCTACGAGCAGTACTTC,CSARRPEVSSYEQYF
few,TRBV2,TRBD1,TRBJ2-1,TGTGCCAGCAGAGAAACGGACAGGGAAGGGGACAATGAGCAGTTCTTC,CASRETDREGDNEQFF
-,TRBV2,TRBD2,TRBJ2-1,TGTACCTTCAGTTTTCGGCTAGCGGGGGGGCCAAACTACAATGAGCAGTTCTTC,CTFSFRLAGGPNYNEQFF
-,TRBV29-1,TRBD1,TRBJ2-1,TGCAGCGTTGAAGCGACAGGGGTCTACAATGAGCAGTTCTTC,CSVEATGVYNEQFF
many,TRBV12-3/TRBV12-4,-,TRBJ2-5,TGTGCCAGCAGCTTTAAGGGAAAGGAAGAGACCCAGTACTTC,CASSFKGKEETQYF
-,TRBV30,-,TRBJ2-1,TGTGCCTGGAGTATTACTGACGGATACAATGAGCAGTTCTTC,CAWSITDGYNEQFF
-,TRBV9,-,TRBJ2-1,TGTGCCAGCAGCCCCGGCTCCCTCTCCTACAATGAGCAGTTCTTC,CASSPGSLSYNEQFF
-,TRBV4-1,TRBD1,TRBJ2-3,TGCGCCAGCAGCCAAGGATTGACAGGGGGCCGCACAGATACGCAGTATTTT,CASSQGLTGGRTDTQYF
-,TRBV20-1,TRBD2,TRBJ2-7,TGCAGTGCTATTAGCGGGAGCAGGGACGAGCAGTACTTC,CSAISGSRDEQYF
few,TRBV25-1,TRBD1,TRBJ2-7,TGTGCCAGCAAGGGAGGGGGACAGGGCGAGCAGTACTTC,CASKGGGQGEQYF
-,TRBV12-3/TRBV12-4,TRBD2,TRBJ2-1,TGTGCCAGCAGTTTTATGCTAGCGGGAGGGTCCTACAATGAGCAGTTCTTC,CASSFMLAGGSYNEQFF
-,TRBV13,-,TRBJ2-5,TGTGCCAGCAGCTTGAGGGCTAGGGGAGAGACCCAGTACTTC,CASSLRARGETQYF
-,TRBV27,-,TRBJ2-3,TGTGCCAGCAGTCCGATCGCCGAAACAGATACGCAGTATTTT,CASSPIAETDTQYF
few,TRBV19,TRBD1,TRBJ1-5,TGTGCCAGTAGTTCCGGGACAGGGTTTGAGGCCCAGCATTTT,CASSSGTGFEAQHF
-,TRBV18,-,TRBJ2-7,TGTGCCAGCTCACCACTCCCCCAGAGCTACGAGCAGTACTTC,CASSPLPQSYEQYF
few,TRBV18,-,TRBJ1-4,TGTGCCAGCTCACCGACCCCCGGTGGTGAAAAACTGTTTTTT,CASSPTPGGEKLFF
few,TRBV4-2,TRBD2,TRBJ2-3,TGTGCCAGCAGCCGAAGAGGGTCGGAAGCGGGGGGAAGCACAGATACGCAGTATTTT,CASSRRGSEAGGSTDTQYF
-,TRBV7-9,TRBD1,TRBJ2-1,TGTGCCAGCAGCTTATATTCCCGGACAGGGGGAAATGAGCAGTTCTTC,CASSLYSRTGGNEQFF